Below, 21 T cell receptor beta chains from the same sample are listed, as sequenced in a study of blood T cells in healthy people across ages. Next came a second PCR, run for 7 to 11 cycles, which used a sample-barcoded 5' primer along with a J-beta primer mix. Using its own MiXCR run on the 5' RACE reads, TCRdb lists one record per CDR3 protein. The sample lists about 1,400,000 distinct CDR3 sequences; 40% to 50% were seen once. Sequencing input: blood. These receptors all stem from a young woman in good health.

The rearrangement uses TRBV29-1 and TRBJ2-1; the D gene could be TRBD1 or TRBD2 (5 bases each). V lost 1 base and J lost 0, with 13 bases in between. The CDR3 spans 16 residues. Germline loops: CDR1 SQVTM, CDR2 ANQGSEA. For the CDR3, the DNA is TGCAGCGTTGAAGCCTTCAGAGGGGCCTCCTACAATGAGCAGTTCTTC. It yields the protein CSVEAFRGASYNEQFF.

This clonotype was seen a few times. CDR3 sequence: CSAPGGAGSDTQYF. Here the CDR3 DNA reads TGCAGTGCCCCGGGAGGGGCGGGATCAGATACGCAGTATTTT. V gene TRBV20-1 combines with J gene TRBJ2-3; 8 bases agree with TRBD2. J was trimmed by 4 bases and V by 6 bases; bases with no gene match: 9. Germline CDR1 is DFQATT and CDR2 is SNEGSKA (reference sequence). The CDR3 contains 14 residues.

This clonotype was picked up a small number of times. The chain uses TRBV30 and TRBJ2-1; D not resolved. V was trimmed by 2 bases and J by 8 bases, leaving 16 bases between them. CDR3 length: 14 residues. The germline gives CDR1 GTSNPN, CDR2 SVGIG (reference sequence). CDR3 region: CAWSPRIAGDEQFF. DNA of the CDR3: TGTGCCTGGAGTCCCCGAATAGCTGGGGATGAGCAGTTCTTC.

The V and J genes are TRBV4-1 and TRBJ1-2, with D perhaps matching TRBD1 (6 bases). The CDR3 has 14 residues. Per the germline V gene, CDR1 is MGHRA and CDR2 is YSYEKL. The V end lost 2 bases, the J end lost 3 bases, and 10 bases lay between the germline ends. CDR3 in DNA: TGCGCCAGCAGCCAATATGACAGGTACTATGGCTACACCTTC. Its translation: CASSQYDRYYGYTF.

V gene TRBV7-8 combines with J gene TRBJ2-3, with 8 bases aligning to TRBD2. CDR1 is SGHVS and CDR2 is FQNEAQ in the germline V gene. Unmatched junction bases numbered 7, after V lost 5 bases and J lost 6 bases. The CDR3 runs to 14 residues. CDR3 nucleotide sequence: TGTGCCAGCAGCCTCTGGACTAGCCAGGATACGCAGTATTTT. Translation gives CASSLWTSQDTQYF.

This clonotype was seen only a few times. The chain couples TRBV27 to TRBJ2-1; 7 nucleotides line up with TRBD1. This CDR3 comprises 12 residues. The germline gives CDR1 MNHEY, CDR2 SMNVEV (reference sequence). Losses at the gene ends were 7 bases for V and 6 bases for J; bases not matched to a gene: 3. The CDR3 region has the DNA TGTGCCAGCACTAGACAGGGCAATGAGCAGTTCTTC. Encoded protein: CASTRQGNEQFF.

The chain has TRBV6-1 and TRBJ2-7; TRBD2 matches 11 bases. Losses at the gene ends were 8 bases for V and 7 bases for J; bases not matched to a gene: 13. Germline V lookup: CDR1 MNHNS, CDR2 SASEGT. The length of the CDR3 is 15 residues. The CDR3 spells CASGLAGPARDEQYF. CDR3 sequence (DNA): TGTGCCAGCGGACTAGCGGGTCCGGCAAGGGATGAGCAGTACTTC.

The chain employs TRBV2 and TRBJ2-1, with D tentatively TRBD2 (7 bases). Germline CDR1 and CDR2: SNHLY and FYNNEI. This CDR3 is 16 amino acids long. The V end was cut by 4 bases, the J end by 2 bases, with 15 bases between. The CDR3 here is CASSGTGGGAYNEQFF. CDR3 nucleotide sequence: TGTGCCAGCAGTGGAACGGGGGGCGGGGCCTACAATGAGCAGTTCTTC.

This clonotype showed up just a few times. V usage is TRBV9 and J usage is TRBJ2-3; D is unresolved. Trimming left V 0 bases short and J 2 bases short, with 7 bases between. Looked up from germline, CDR1 is SGDLS and CDR2 is YYNGEE. The CDR3 length is 14 residues. CDR3 DNA: TGTGCCAGCAGCGTAGCGCGAGACACAGATACGCAGTATTTT. This translates into CASSVARDTDTQYF.

The chain uses TRBV12-3 or TRBV12-4 and TRBJ2-1, with no clear D. This CDR3 has 10 residues. Trimming took 7 bases from V and 9 from J, leaving 7 bases between them. The CDR3 DNA follows: TGTGCCAGCATGTTGGCTGAGCAGTTCTTC. Protein product: CASMLAEQFF.

This sequence joins TRBV5-5 and TRBJ1-5, with no clear D. This CDR3 has 14 residues. V was shortened by 1 base and J by 3 bases, with 8 bases between the two germline ends. Germline V gene data show CDR1 as SGHKS and CDR2 as YYEKEE (reference sequence). The CDR3 loop reads CASSLFTPNQPQHF. CDR3 DNA: TGTGCCAGCAGCTTGTTTACACCCAATCAGCCCCAGCATTTT.

This clonotype was seen a few times. The chain has TRBV28 and TRBJ2-3; possible D gene TRBD1, 6 bases. CDR1 MDHEN and CDR2 SYDVKM come from the germline V gene. V lost 6 bases and J lost 5, with 24 bases in between. The CDR3 consists of 17 residues. The CDR3 reads CASRSSEGQPRGDTQYF. The DNA of the CDR3 is TGTGCCAGCAGGAGCTCTGAGGGACAACCACGGGGAGATACGCAGTATTTT.

The rearrangement uses TRBV10-1 and TRBJ1-6; no reliable D call. The CDR3 covers 16 residues. Germline CDR1 WNHNN, CDR2 SYGVQD (reference sequence). V was trimmed by 4 bases and J by 4 bases, leaving 14 bases between them. CDR3 nucleotide sequence: TGCGCCAGCAGTGTGTCGGCCCTGGGGTATAATTCACCCCTCCACTTT. As protein: CASSVSALGYNSPLHF.

This chain connects TRBV20-1 to TRBJ1-2; D gene ambiguous. Trimming cost V 4 bases and J 4 bases, with 22 bases left between them. The CDR3 is 16 amino acids. Germline-derived CDR1 and CDR2 are DFQATT and SNEGSKA (reference sequence). In DNA form, the CDR3 reads TGCAGTGCTAAAGACATGAACATGGGCTACGGCTATGGCTACACCTTC. This sequence encodes CSAKDMNMGYGYGYTF.

The chain uses TRBV28 and TRBJ1-3, with a tentative D call TRBD1 (6 bases). V was trimmed by 7 bases and J by 4 bases, leaving 11 bases between them. Germline values: CDR1 MDHEN, CDR2 SYDVKM. This CDR3 region has 13 residues. CDR3 DNA: TGTGCCAGCACCGCGGACAGCGGAAACACCATATATTTT. Protein: CASTADSGNTIYF.

This clonotype was seen only a few times. This rearrangement joins TRBV6-1 to TRBJ1-6; tentatively, D is TRBD1 (6 bases). The CDR3 runs 17 residues. Deletions cut 3 bases from V and 3 bases from J, with 15 bases between. Germline-derived CDR1 and CDR2 are MNHNS and SASEGT. The CDR3 sequence: CASSERGVRGYNSPLHF. In DNA form, the CDR3 reads TGTGCCAGCAGTGAGAGGGGGGTAAGGGGCTATAATTCACCCCTCCACTTT.

The chain couples TRBV4-2 to TRBJ2-7; D may be TRBD1 (5 bases). The CDR3 runs to 14 residues. Between the trimmed V and J ends, which lost 4 bases and 4 bases, there was a span of 14 bases. Germline CDR1 is LGHNA and CDR2 is YNFKEQ. CDR3 nucleotide sequence: TGTGCCAGCAGCCCGGCCGTCCAGGGTTACGAGCAGTACTTC. Its protein product is CASSPAVQGYEQYF.

This rearrangement joins TRBV7-2 to TRBJ2-2; unclear D gene. The length of the CDR3 is 15 residues. Trimming took off 1 base at V and 4 bases at J, with 10 bases between the two ends. CDR1 is SGHTA, CDR2 FQGNSA, per germline. CDR3 coding DNA: TGTGCCAGCAGCTTAGGACCCAGTGGCACCGGGGAGCTGTTTTTT. Amino acid sequence: CASSLGPSGTGELFF.

V gene TRBV12-3 or TRBV12-4 combines with J gene TRBJ2-1; D gene unclear. This CDR3 region has 13 residues. Trimming stripped 5 bases from V and 4 bases from J, with 9 bases between. CDR3 sequence reads: CASSTALYNEQFF. CDR3 DNA sequence: TGTGCCAGCAGTACAGCCTTATACAATGAGCAGTTCTTC.

This clonotype was found a few times. The genes are TRBV20-1 and TRBJ2-1; 8 bases are a match to TRBD2. Germline lookup yields CDR1 DFQATT and CDR2 SNEGSKA (reference sequence). This CDR3 spans 13 amino acids. V lost 5 bases to trimming and J lost 5 bases; unmatched junction nucleotides: 5. CDR3 sequence reads: CSAWTSTNNEQFF. The CDR3 DNA sequence: TGCAGTGCTTGGACTAGCACCAACAATGAGCAGTTCTTC.

This clonotype was detected a few times. The chain is built from TRBV6-5 and TRBJ2-7; possible D gene TRBD1, 7 bases. This CDR3 contains 15 residues. Germline loops: CDR1 MNHEY, CDR2 SVGAGI. Trimming took off 2 bases at V and 6 bases at J, with 17 bases between the two ends. The CDR3 spells CASSYAGTEELEQYF. Here the CDR3 DNA reads TGTGCCAGCAGTTACGCGGGGACAGAAGAACTCGAGCAGTACTTC.